A single sample gave rise to the 3 T cell receptor beta chains below, sequenced in a study of blood T cells in healthy people across ages. A second roughly 6 to 12 cycle PCR used barcoded and J-beta primers. TCRdb recomputed calls from the 5' RACE reads with MiXCR, one row per CDR3 protein. Of 750,000 to 1,000,000 distinct CDR3 sequences detected, approximately 32% appear once; the ten largest clones hold more than 8.5%. These same data were also listed under a study on T cells of mothers and their children.

Sequencing was done on a sample of blood. These receptors were obtained from a woman between 35 and 50 years old in good health.

V and J are TRBV12-3 or TRBV12-4 and TRBJ1-2; TRBD1 might be the D (6 bases). Trimming took off 4 bases at V and 7 bases at J, with 19 bases between the two ends. This CDR3 region has 15 residues. The CDR3 DNA is TGTGCCAGCAGTTCGAGGACAGCCGGGGTCTCTGGCTACACCTTC. Its translation is CASSSRTAGVSGYTF.

This clonotype was counted many times. V and J are TRBV7-2 and TRBJ2-5, with 10 bases matching TRBD1. CDR1 SGHTA and CDR2 FQGNSA come from the germline V gene. This CDR3 spans 16 amino acids. V lost 5 bases to trimming and J lost 4 bases; unmatched junction nucleotides: 10. CDR3 sequence: CASSPLSRQGAETQYF. CDR3 nucleotides: TGTGCCAGCAGCCCTCTTTCACGACAGGGGGCAGAGACCCAGTACTTC.

In its sample, this clonotype was seen many times. The CDR3 reads CASRPPSGGADEQFF. The CDR3 region has the DNA TGCGCCAGCAGACCCCCCAGCGGGGGGGCCGATGAGCAGTTCTTC. The chain is built from TRBV5-1 and TRBJ2-1, with 10 bases matching TRBD2. V gave up 5 bases and J gave up 8 bases; unmatched junction bases: 10. Germline V gene data show CDR1 as SGHRS and CDR2 as YFSETQ. The CDR3 consists of 15 residues.